Each of the 15 T cell receptor beta chains below was sequenced from the same sample in a study of early T cells in non-severe SARS-CoV-2 infection. TCRdb re-called the 5' RACE reads through MiXCR, storing one row per CDR3 protein. The profile covers more than 65,000 distinct CDR3 sequences, with roughly 4.8% appearing a single time and about 3.6% taken by the ten largest. The material was whole blood, obtained at baseline. The source is an adult who was a healthcare worker with PCR-confirmed SARS-CoV-2 infection or an uninfected control (not recorded which). The donor label of this sample is uncertain.

This clonotype has only a few counts. The chain employs TRBV12-3 or TRBV12-4 and TRBJ2-7, with D tentatively TRBD2 (6 bases). The CDR3 contains 15 residues. Trimming took off 3 bases at V and 0 bases at J, with 12 bases between the two ends. CDR3 amino acids: CASSFSGGNSYEQYF. DNA for the CDR3: TGTGCCAGCAGTTTTTCAGGCGGGAACTCCTACGAGCAGTACTTC.

There are many counts of this clonotype. The chain combines TRBV12-3 or TRBV12-4 with TRBJ2-1, with D unresolved. This CDR3 is built from 13 residues. V dropped 4 bases and J dropped 7 bases, with 11 bases sitting between them. The CDR3 bases are TGTGCCAGCAGTTCCACGGACGGGAATGAGCAGTTCTTC. This gives the protein CASSSTDGNEQFF.

In regard to this clonotype: At one boundary the junction diverges from the germline segment, which might be a read error. The V gene is TRBV7-3, the J gene TRBJ2-2; possible D gene TRBD2, 5 bases. CDR3 size: 13 residues. The germline CDR1 and CDR2 sequences are SGHTA and FQGTGA. The CDR3 sequence is CASSLGNTGEPFF. The CDR3 DNA reads as TGTGCCAGCAGCTTAGGAAACACCGGGGAGCCGTTTTTT.

This chain joins TRBV9 and TRBJ2-1; D ambiguous. The V and J ends lost 3 bases and 6 bases respectively, with 19 bases between them. This CDR3 spans 16 amino acids. Germline V gives CDR1 SGDLS, CDR2 YYNGEE. CDR3 coding DNA: TGTGCCAGCAGCGCCCCCTTGGTGGTAGCTTCCAATGAGCAGTTCTTC. It specifies CASSAPLVVASNEQFF.

The chain combines TRBV28 with TRBJ2-3; 9 bases agree with TRBD1. The CDR3 is 19 residues long. J lost 4 bases, V lost 6 bases, and 20 bases had no gene match. Germline V gene lookup returns CDR1 MDHEN and CDR2 SYDVKM. CDR3 nucleotide sequence: TGTGCCAGCAGCGCCGGACAGGGGCCGTGGTCGGGCTTTTCAGATACGCAGTATTTT. Its translation is CASSAGQGPWSGFSDTQYF.

This clonotype was counted many times. V and J are TRBV7-2 and TRBJ1-4; D not certain. Germline V gene sequence: CDR1 SGHTA, CDR2 FQGNSA. The ends were cut back, 3 bases at V and 2 bases at J, with 16 bases in the middle. CDR3 length: 17 amino acids. CDR3 sequence reads: CASSLKESGWTNEKLFF. CDR3 sequence (DNA): TGTGCCAGCAGCTTGAAGGAATCGGGTTGGACTAATGAAAAACTGTTTTTT.

This clonotype was picked up a small number of times. The chain carries TRBV28 and TRBJ2-4; unclear D gene. Germline CDR1 MDHEN, CDR2 SYDVKM. The CDR3 sequence is 12 residues long. V dropped 6 bases and J dropped 4 bases, with 7 bases sitting between them. The CDR3 reads CASSQTKNIQYF. CDR3 sequence (DNA): TGTGCCAGCAGCCAAACGAAAAACATTCAGTACTTC.

This clonotype was detected ten times or more. The V gene is TRBV5-1, the J gene TRBJ1-6; no reliable D call. In germline, CDR1 is SGHRS, CDR2 YFSETQ. This CDR3 is built from 12 residues. V was clipped by 2 bases and J by 8 bases, with 5 bases between them. CDR3 DNA: TGCGCCAGCAGCTTCACGGATTCACCCCTCCACTTT. Translating it yields CASSFTDSPLHF.

This clonotype was counted at least ten times. This rearrangement joins TRBV2 to TRBJ2-7, with a weak D call TRBD2 (5 bases). This CDR3 comprises 13 residues. V lost 4 bases and J lost 4, with 11 bases in between. Germline values: CDR1 SNHLY, CDR2 FYNNEI. As DNA, the CDR3 is TGTGCCAGCAGTGTAGAGGGCCCTTACGAGCAGTACTTC. Protein: CASSVEGPYEQYF.

This clonotype was counted many times. This chain links TRBV7-2 with TRBJ2-7; D is perhaps TRBD1 (5 bases). V was cut by 5 bases and J by 1 base, with 18 bases left in between. Germline V gene sequence: CDR1 SGHTA, CDR2 FQGNSA. The CDR3 length is 16 residues. The CDR3 DNA follows: TGTGCCAGCAGCAAACAAGACAGACCATCTTCCTACGAGCAGTACTTC. Amino acid sequence: CASSKQDRPSSYEQYF. The complete variable domain, with remaining parts taken from reference TRBV7-2 and TRBJ2-7, reads GAGVSQSPSNKVTEKGKDVELRCDPISGHTALYWYRQSLGQGLEFLIYFQGNSAPDKSGLPSDRFSAERTGGSVSTLTIQRTQQEDSAVYLCASSKQDRPSSYEQYFGPGTRLTVT.

There are many counts of this clonotype. V and J are TRBV30 and TRBJ2-3; 9 bases line up with TRBD1. Germline loops: CDR1 GTSNPN, CDR2 SVGIG (reference sequence). With V trimmed by 0 bases and J by 1 base, 23 bases remained unmatched. This CDR3 has 22 amino acids. The CDR3: CAWSVLGDRAREPNTRTDTQYF. In nucleotides, the CDR3 is TGTGCCTGGAGTGTACTGGGGGACAGGGCCCGAGAACCAAATACCCGCACAGATACGCAGTATTTT.

This clonotype was counted at least ten times. The V and J genes are TRBV29-1 and TRBJ1-1; TRBD1 matches at 7 bases. The V segment lost 6 bases and the J segment 8 bases; nucleotides outside the gene matches: 9. Germline-derived CDR1 and CDR2 are SQVTM and ANQGSEA. This CDR3 is 12 amino acids long. The CDR3 DNA is TGCAGCGTCGTACGAATGGACAGGGAAGCTTTCTTT. Its translation is CSVVRMDREAFF.

This clonotype was observed many times. The chain is built from TRBV20-1 and TRBJ2-1; D gene unclear. The germline CDR1 and CDR2 sequences are DFQATT and SNEGSKA (reference sequence). CDR3 length: 15 residues. Trimming removed 3 bases from V and 0 bases from J, with 12 bases in between. CDR3 in DNA: TGCAGTGCTAGCCGCCTCCCTAGCTCCTACAATGAGCAGTTCTTC. It yields the protein CSASRLPSSYNEQFF.

This clonotype was seen many times. The chain has TRBV20-1 and TRBJ2-7; TRBD1 aligns across 9 bases. Germline CDR1 reads DFQATT; CDR2 reads SNEGSKA (reference sequence). CDR3 size: 13 residues. Losses at the gene ends were 6 bases for V and 7 bases for J; bases not matched to a gene: 10. CDR3 DNA: TGCAGTGCCCCCCCCACAGGGGGCGGAGAGCAGTACTTC. It encodes CSAPPTGGGEQYF.

This clonotype showed up just a few times. V is TRBV11-2 and J is TRBJ2-6; 9 bases are a match to TRBD2. This CDR3 has 17 amino acids. The germline gives CDR1 SGHAT, CDR2 FQNNGV. Trimming cost V 3 bases and J 0 bases; bases outside gene matches: 3. This CDR3 reads CASSLRGGPSGANVLTF. Written as DNA, the CDR3 is TGTGCCAGCAGCTTGCGGGGGGGGCCCTCTGGGGCCAACGTCCTGACTTTC.